The 22 T cell receptor beta chains below come from one sample, sequenced in a study of a mutant IDH1 vaccine in newly diagnosed glioma. Time point reported: week 35, safety follow-up. All doses held 300 ug of mutant IDH1 20-mer peptide, with topical imiquimod. These TCRs' antigens remain unknown. Sequencing was performed with immunoSEQ multiplex PCR; in TCRdb, only in-frame clones are kept and a portion is missing. The repertoire has roughly 54,000 clones, under 90% of them found once; the top ten carry under 4.5%. The sample here was PBMCs, taken from a glioma patient whose treatment included an IDH1 peptide vaccine. These receptors originate from a woman under 30 with glioma.

The J gene is TRBJ2-1, the V gene TRBV29-1; possibly TRBD2 for D (6 bases). Per germline, CDR1 SQVTM and CDR2 ANQGSEA. Trimming took 4 bases from V and 1 from J, leaving 8 bases between them. CDR3 length equals 13 residues. This CDR3 is CSVVADSYNEQFF. The CDR3 DNA reads as TGCAGCGTTGTAGCGGATTCCTACAATGAGCAGTTCTTC.

The V gene is TRBV21-1, the J gene TRBJ2-5; the table's D gene call, TRBD2, was not cross checked with the DNA. TRBV21-1 corresponds to a pseudogene. The CDR3 loop spans 19 amino acids. The CDR3 loop is CASSKETGEAPPQEETQYF. CDR3 sequence (DNA): TGTGCCAGCAGCAAAGAGACGGGGGAAGCACCCCCCCAAGAAGAGACCCAGTACTTC.

This chain links TRBV29-1 with TRBJ2-3; 10 positions match TRBD1. Germline assignment: CDR1 SQVTM and CDR2 ANQGSEA. Trimming cost V 8 bases and J 4 bases; bases outside gene matches: 9. CDR3 length: 14 residues. The CDR3 coding sequence is TGCAGCTTGTATGGGACAGGGGAGGCAGATACGCAGTATTTT. Protein sequence: CSLYGTGEADTQYF.

This chain uses TRBV9 with TRBJ2-3; D is tentatively TRBD1 or TRBD2 (6 bases each). The germline V and J ends were trimmed by 0 bases and 0 bases, with 11 bases remaining between them. CDR1 and CDR2 from the germline V gene are SGDLS and YYNGEE. This CDR3 contains 16 residues. In DNA, the CDR3 is TGTGCCAGCAGCGTAGCCGGGGGCGTGAGCACAGATACGCAGTATTTT. Its translation: CASSVAGGVSTDTQYF. The variable domain in full, completed from reference TRBV9 and TRBJ2-3, reads DSGVTQTPKHLITATGQRVTLRCSPRSGDLSVYWYQQSLDQGLQFLIQYYNGEERAKGNILERFSAQQFPDLHSELNLSSLELGDSALYFCASSVAGGVSTDTQYFGPGTRLTVL.

The chain uses TRBV5-1 and TRBJ1-2; D may be TRBD1 (6 bases). This CDR3 has 16 amino acids. V gave up 4 bases and J gave up 6 bases, with 22 bases separating them. Germline V gene sequence: CDR1 SGHRS, CDR2 YFSETQ. The CDR3 is CASSPEGVAGDNGYTF. CDR3 DNA: TGCGCCAGCAGCCCCGAAGGCGTCGCGGGGGACAATGGCTACACCTTC.

The CDR3 is CASSSTGNYGYTF. The DNA for the CDR3 is TGTGCCAGCAGTTCCACGGGGAACTATGGCTACACCTTC. The chain combines TRBV27 with TRBJ1-2; D is ambiguous. The CDR3 is made up of 13 amino acids. Germline values: CDR1 MNHEY, CDR2 SMNVEV (reference sequence). V lost 4 bases to trimming and J lost 2 bases, with 8 bases between them.

This clone was picked up one time. The V gene is TRBV2, the J gene TRBJ1-1; 8 nucleotides align to TRBD1. Germline CDR1 reads SNHLY; CDR2 reads FYNNEI. The V segment lost 6 bases and the J segment 6 bases; nucleotides outside the gene matches: 9. This CDR3 region has 14 residues. CDR3 nucleotides: TGTGCCAGCAGACCCGGACAGGGAGAACCTGAAGCTTTCTTT. Amino acids: CASRPGQGEPEAFF.

The genes are TRBV30 and TRBJ2-5; 7 bases fit TRBD1. Germline-derived CDR1 and CDR2 are GTSNPN and SVGIG (reference sequence). The CDR3 covers 15 residues. V was clipped by 7 bases and J by 1 base; unmatched bases: 12. The CDR3 loop reads CASSQGPLFQETQYF. CDR3 sequence (DNA): TGTGCCTCCTCACAGGGGCCACTATTCCAAGAGACCCAGTACTTC.

The chain couples TRBV20-1 to TRBJ2-1, with a tentative D call TRBD2 (6 bases). CDR3 length equals 11 residues. The germline V gene encodes CDR1 DFQATT and CDR2 SNEGSKA (reference sequence). Trimming took off 3 bases at V and 7 bases at J, with 7 bases between the two ends. The CDR3 sequence is CSASRENEQFF. In DNA, the CDR3 is TGCAGTGCTAGCCGGGAGAATGAGCAGTTCTTC.

This clone is categorized as medium-sized. The junction shows a germline mismatch at one end, possibly a read error. The chain is built from TRBV7-9 and TRBJ2-7; TRBD2 aligns across 9 bases. The CDR3 sequence is 12 residues long. CDR1 is SEHNR and CDR2 is FQNEAQ in the germline V gene (reference sequence). The CDR3 coding sequence is TGTGCCAGCAGCATAGCGGGAGACGAGCAGTACTTC. Protein: CASSIAGDEQYF. Drawing the rest from reference TRBV7-9 and TRBJ2-7, the complete variable domain is DTGVSQNPRHKITKRGQNVTFRCDPISEHNRLYWYRQTLGQGPEFLTYFQNEAQLEKSRLLSDRFSAERPKGSFSTLEIQRTEQGDSAMYLCASSIAGDEQYFGPGTRLTVT.

The chain is built from TRBV2 and TRBJ2-7, with D unclear. CDR1 SNHLY and CDR2 FYNNEI come from the germline V gene. With 8 bases removed from V and 1 base from J, the gap between germline ends came to 12 bases. CDR3 length: 13 amino acids. CDR3 DNA sequence: TGTGCCAGCCTCCGTGGCAGTTCCTACGAGCAGTACTTC. Amino acids: CASLRGSSYEQYF.

The V and J genes are TRBV6-5 and TRBJ2-1; no clear D gene. The germline CDR1 and CDR2 sequences are MNHEY and SVGAGI. V was shortened by 2 bases and J by 6 bases, with 5 bases between the two germline ends. The CDR3 spans 12 residues. The CDR3 bases are TGTGCCAGCAGTTACAGCCTCAATGAGCAGTTCTTC. Its protein is CASSYSLNEQFF.

This chain uses TRBV11-2 with TRBJ2-3; D is tentatively TRBD1 or TRBD2 (5 bases each). There are 17 residues in the CDR3. Germline-derived CDR1 and CDR2 are SGHAT and FQNNGV. V was trimmed by 4 bases and J by 2 bases, leaving 19 bases between them. Here the CDR3 reads CASSSVGGRDTTDTQYF. The CDR3 coding sequence is TGTGCCAGCAGCTCCGTTGGGGGAAGGGATACCACAGATACGCAGTATTTT. Filled out from reference TRBV11-2 and TRBJ2-3, the complete variable domain reads EAGVAQSPRYKIIEKRQSVAFWCNPISGHATLYWYQQILGQGPKLLIQFQNNGVVDDSQLPKDRFSAERLKGVDSTLKIQPAKLEDSAVYLCASSSVGGRDTTDTQYFGPGTRLTVL.

V and J are TRBV2 and TRBJ2-7; 12 bases are shared with TRBD1. Losses at the gene ends were 6 bases for V and 3 bases for J; bases not matched to a gene: 15. The germline CDR1 and CDR2 sequences are SNHLY and FYNNEI. The CDR3 sequence is 18 residues long. DNA of the CDR3: TGTGCCAGCAGGGCCCCCCGGGACAGGGGGCGCGGGAGCTACGAGCAGTACTTC. It translates to CASRAPRDRGRGSYEQYF.

The rearrangement uses TRBV5-4 and TRBJ1-1; 7 positions match TRBD1. V lost 1 base to trimming and J lost 5 bases; unmatched junction nucleotides: 5. Germline V gives CDR1 SGHNT, CDR2 YYREEE (reference sequence). The CDR3 is made up of 14 amino acids. For the CDR3, the DNA is TGTGCCAGCAGCTTGCAGGGGGGGGGTACTGAAGCTTTCTTT. Residues: CASSLQGGGTEAFF.

The V gene is TRBV10-1, the J gene TRBJ2-6, with D tentatively TRBD1 or TRBD2 (5 bases each). Trimming shortened V by 3 bases and J by 2 bases, and 11 bases separated the two germline ends. Germline CDR1 reads WNHNN; CDR2 reads SYGVQD (reference sequence). There are 16 residues in the CDR3. The CDR3 region has the DNA TGCGCCAGCAGTGACCCGAGAGGGGCTGGGGCCAACGTCCTGACTTTC. Translating gives CASSDPRGAGANVLTF.

The chain employs TRBV28 and TRBJ1-4; no definite D call. CDR1 and CDR2 (germline): MDHEN, SYDVKM. CDR3 size: 13 residues. The ends were cut back, 2 bases at V and 3 bases at J, with 4 bases in the middle. CDR3 sequence: CASSLPANEKLFF. In DNA, the CDR3 is TGTGCCAGCAGTTTACCCGCTAATGAAAAACTGTTTTTT.

The chain recombines TRBV2 with TRBJ2-3, with D unresolved. This CDR3 has 14 residues. Germline V gene lookup returns CDR1 SNHLY and CDR2 FYNNEI. V gave up 4 bases and J gave up 0 bases, with 8 bases separating them. CDR3 region: CASSVRVSTDTQYF. As DNA, the CDR3 is TGTGCCAGCAGTGTAAGGGTTAGCACAGATACGCAGTATTTT.

V usage is TRBV30 and J usage is TRBJ2-2, with 8 bases aligning to TRBD2. The CDR3 totals 15 residues. Trimming took 4 bases from V and 4 from J; bases not matched to a gene: 8. Germline values: CDR1 GTSNPN, CDR2 SVGIG (reference sequence). The CDR3 loop is CAWTPRGGLTGELFF. CDR3 nucleotides: TGTGCCTGGACGCCCCGGGGGGGACTCACCGGGGAGCTGTTTTTT.

The chain is built from TRBV5-1 and TRBJ1-6; D unresolved. Trimming shortened V by 5 bases and J by 2 bases, and 14 bases separated the two germline ends. Germline CDR1 reads SGHRS; CDR2 reads YFSETQ. The CDR3 is 16 amino acids. Here the CDR3 reads CASRDPSIPYNSPLHF. CDR3 DNA: TGCGCCAGCAGGGACCCGAGTATTCCCTATAATTCACCCCTCCACTTT. The complete variable domain, with remaining parts taken from reference TRBV5-1 and TRBJ1-6, reads KAGVTQTPRYLIKTRGQQVTLSCSPISGHRSVSWYQQTPGQGLQFLFEYFSETQRNKGNFPGRFSGRQFSNSRSEMNVSTLELGDSALYLCASRDPSIPYNSPLHFGNGTRLTVT.

The rearrangement uses TRBV19 and TRBJ2-5; the match to TRBD2 covers 12 bases. CDR3 length equals 13 residues. V trimming: 9 bases; J trimming: 4 bases; junction bases outside the gene matches: 3. The germline CDR1 and CDR2 sequences are LNHDA and SQIVND (reference sequence). CDR3 sequence reads: CASRLAGVETQYF. The CDR3 DNA is TGTGCCAGCCGACTAGCGGGAGTAGAGACCCAGTACTTC.

The V and J genes are TRBV28 and TRBJ1-3; perhaps TRBD1 as D (5 bases). This CDR3 comprises 14 residues. The V gene's germline CDR1 is MDHEN and CDR2 SYDVKM. V was cut by 4 bases and J by 4 bases, with 11 bases left in between. The CDR3 region is CASSSPGRGNTIYF. CDR3 sequence (DNA): TGTGCCAGCAGTTCCCCGGGGCGCGGAAACACCATATATTTT.